This TCR beta chain was obtained from a study of T cell responses to AZD1222 COVID-19 vaccine. The study's findings and limits: Unmutated regions of variants are reportedly targeted by nearly half of spike-specific TCRs.

Sequencing used immunoSEQ multiplex PCR; TCRdb keeps in-frame clones, though not all of them. The sample records approximately 91,000 clones, approximately 90% being singletons. Germline assignment: CDR1 SEHNR and CDR2 FQNEAQ (reference sequence). Deletions cut 1 base from V and 9 bases from J, with 16 bases between. The CDR3 has 15 amino acids. This clone was detected only a few times. The antigen remains undetermined. The TCR sequence derives from an adult in good health. The sample in question was peripheral blood, obtained on day 0 of AZD1222 vaccination. The chain employs TRBV7-9 and TRBJ1-5; possible D gene TRBD1, 6 bases. CDR3 nucleotide sequence: TGTGCCAGCAGCTTAGACAACAGGGCCCTGGGGCCCCAGCATTTT. Protein product: CASSLDNRALGPQHF. The full variable domain, completed using reference TRBV7-9 and TRBJ1-5, is DTGVSQNPRHKITKRGQNVTFRCDPISEHNRLYWYRQTLGQGPEFLTYFQNEAQLEKSRLLSDRFSAERPKGSFSTLEIQRTEQGDSAMYLCASSLDNRALGPQHFGDGTRLSIL.